One sample yielded the 14 T cell receptor beta chains listed below, sequenced in a study of T cell changes during pregnancy in multiple sclerosis. TCRdb keeps only in-frame clones here, not all; method: immunoSEQ multiplex PCR. Counted here are about 46,000 clones, about 94% occurring once; the ten biggest clones make up 0.39%. The sequencing here drew on CD4+ T cells from peripheral blood mononuclear cells, taken after pregnancy. The receptors were gathered from a female donor with multiple sclerosis, enrolled in a pregnancy study.

V usage is TRBV30 and J usage is TRBJ2-1; TRBD2 is a possible D gene (5 bases). With 1 base removed from V and 8 bases from J, the gap between germline ends came to 21 bases. This CDR3 has 16 amino acids. Germline V CDR1 and CDR2: GTSNPN, SVGIG (reference sequence). The CDR3 nucleotides are TGTGCCTGGAGTGCCCCTCGGAAGCTACGGCGGGATGAGCAGTTCTTC. It yields the protein CAWSAPRKLRRDEQFF.

This chain uses TRBV7-9 with TRBJ2-3; 11 positions agree with TRBD2. Germline V gene lookup returns CDR1 SEHNR and CDR2 FQNEAQ (reference sequence). CDR3 size: 15 residues. V trimming: 4 bases; J trimming: 6 bases; junction bases outside the gene matches: 6. The CDR3 spells CASSSHRLAGDTQYF. CDR3 bases: TGTGCCAGCAGCTCGCATCGACTAGCGGGGGATACGCAGTATTTT.

The chain recombines TRBV10-2 with TRBJ1-2; the match to TRBD1 covers 10 bases. Germline V gene sequence: CDR1 WSHSY, CDR2 SAAADI. This CDR3 has 17 amino acids. The junction had 10 bases not matched to a gene; V was cut back by 6 bases and J by 0 bases. CDR3 loop: CASRLGTGDFSNYGYTF. CDR3 nucleotides: TGCGCCAGCAGGTTAGGGACAGGGGACTTTTCTAACTATGGCTACACCTTC.

The V call is TRBV11-3, the J call TRBJ2-7, with 11 positions matching TRBD1. The CDR3 runs to 13 residues. Germline V CDR1 and CDR2: SGHNT, YENEEA. The trim removed 4 bases at V and 8 bases at J, leaving 4 bases unmatched. The CDR3 is CASSSGQGAKQYF. The CDR3 DNA is TGTGCCAGCAGCTCCGGACAGGGGGCGAAGCAGTACTTC.

This clone has just one count. V usage is TRBV5-1 and J usage is TRBJ2-2; TRBD1 might be the D (6 bases). There are 18 residues in the CDR3. Germline V gene data show CDR1 as SGHRS and CDR2 as YFSETQ. V shed 5 bases and J shed 1 base, with 21 bases lying between them. The CDR3 here is CASRPSRPGAWNTGELFF. In DNA, the CDR3 is TGCGCCAGCAGACCATCCCGTCCAGGGGCTTGGAACACCGGGGAGCTGTTTTTT.

CDR3 amino acids: CASSQDLGPETQYF. In nucleotides, the CDR3 is TGTGCCAGCAGCCAAGATCTAGGTCCGGAGACCCAGTACTTC. The J gene is TRBJ2-5, the V gene TRBV4-2, with D unclear. V lost 0 bases to trimming and J lost 5 bases, with 10 bases between them. This CDR3 is 14 amino acids long. The germline CDR1 and CDR2 sequences are LGHNA and YNFKEQ.

The chain links TRBV7-9 to TRBJ2-2, with 10 bases identical to TRBD1. This CDR3 is 19 amino acids long. J gave up 4 bases and V 4 bases, and 15 bases lay outside the gene matches. CDR1 and CDR2 (germline): SEHNR, FQNEAQ (reference sequence). CDR3 amino acids: CASSSGDRGHGVRTGELFF. The DNA of the CDR3 is TGTGCCAGCAGCTCGGGAGACAGGGGGCATGGAGTTCGCACCGGGGAGCTGTTTTTT.

The chain recombines TRBV7-3 with TRBJ2-5; 7 bases line up with TRBD2. There are 14 residues in the CDR3. Germline V gene data show CDR1 as SGHTA and CDR2 as FQGTGA. The V segment lost 5 bases and the J segment 5 bases; nucleotides outside the gene matches: 8. The DNA for the CDR3 is TGTGCCAGCAGCCCCCGGACTAGTGGGGAGACCCAGTACTTC. Its translation is CASSPRTSGETQYF.

The V and J genes are TRBV7-2 and TRBJ1-5, with D tentatively TRBD1 (6 bases). This CDR3 region has 15 residues. The V gene lost 0 bases and the J gene lost 7 bases, with 13 bases spanning the gap. Per germline, CDR1 SGHTA and CDR2 FQGNSA. CDR3 residues: CASSLAMSGVQPQHF. The CDR3 DNA sequence: TGTGCCAGCAGCTTAGCCATGTCAGGGGTGCAGCCCCAGCATTTT.

The V gene is TRBV7-8, the J gene TRBJ2-2, with 10 bases aligning to TRBD1. This CDR3 is built from 18 residues. Germline V gene sequence: CDR1 SGHVS, CDR2 FQNEAQ. V gave up 3 bases and J gave up 6 bases; unmatched junction bases: 13. Written as DNA, the CDR3 is TGTGCCAGCAGCTTGGGACAGGGGCGAGTGGGAAGGGCCGGGGAGCTGTTTTTT. It specifies CASSLGQGRVGRAGELFF.

The V call is TRBV7-2, the J call TRBJ2-7; TRBD1 agrees at 7 bases. CDR3 length: 15 amino acids. Losses at the gene ends were 1 base for V and 2 bases for J; bases not matched to a gene: 5. Germline lookup yields CDR1 SGHTA and CDR2 FQGNSA. CDR3 bases: TGTGCCAGCAGCTTAGAAGGGACAGCCACCTACGAGCAGTACTTC. It translates to CASSLEGTATYEQYF. Combining the CDR3 with reference TRBV7-2 and TRBJ2-7 gives the whole variable domain GAGVSQSPSNKVTEKGKDVELRCDPISGHTALYWYRQSLGQGLEFLIYFQGNSAPDKSGLPSDRFSAERTGGSVSTLTIQRTQQEDSAVYLCASSLEGTATYEQYFGPGTRLTVT.

This sequence joins TRBV19 and TRBJ2-1; 12 positions match TRBD2. Germline V gene sequence: CDR1 LNHDA, CDR2 SQIVND (reference sequence). The length of the CDR3 is 15 residues. The V gene end was trimmed by 8 bases and the J gene end by 7 bases; junction bases not matched to a gene: 9. CDR3 sequence (DNA): TGTGCCAGTTCTGCTTGGACTAGCGGGAAAAATGAGCAGTTCTTC. This translates into CASSAWTSGKNEQFF.

The CDR3 region has the DNA TGTGCCAGCAGACCGAGACTAGCGGGACCAGATACGCAGTATTTT. Residues: CASRPRLAGPDTQYF. This rearrangement joins TRBV28 to TRBJ2-3; 11 bases match TRBD2. V lost 6 bases and J lost 4; bases outside the gene matches: 6. The CDR3 runs to 15 residues. CDR1 is MDHEN and CDR2 is SYDVKM in the germline V gene.

There are a few counts of this clone. The V and J genes are TRBV30 and TRBJ1-2; possible D gene TRBD1, 5 bases. CDR1 and CDR2 from the germline V gene are GTSNPN and SVGIG (reference sequence). CDR3 size: 13 residues. V was cut by 2 bases and J by 2 bases, with 9 bases left in between. This chain's CDR3 is CAWSTGLNYGYTF. Written as DNA, the CDR3 is TGTGCCTGGAGTACAGGTTTGAACTATGGCTACACCTTC.